The rows below give T cell receptor beta chains drawn from one sample of a study of blood T cell repertoires in COVID-19. Profiling relied on immunoSEQ multiplex PCR, and the TCRdb table lists in-frame clones only, not all of them. The data hold under 100,000 clones, with around 90% observed a single time. The sample was peripheral blood. The source of these receptors is a male donor with acute or convalescent COVID-19. The CDR3 runs from the conserved cysteine through the conserved F or W. A D gene is named only where the DNA matches it firmly. Clone size, where shown, is once, few, many, or a class for clones that have expanded.

D,size,J,V,DNA,CDR3
.,.,TRBJ2-3,TRBV7-2,TGTGCCAGCAGCTTAGATGGGGGGGCCTTGGCATATACGCAGTATTTT,CASSLDGGALAYTQYF
.,.,TRBJ2-6,TRBV7-2,TGTGCCAGCAGCTTAGTGCGGGGGCGCTCTGGGGCCAACGTCCTGACTTTC,CASSLVRGRSGANVLTF
.,.,TRBJ1-4,TRBV2,TGTGCCAGCGGCAGCGATTCACCTAATGAAAAACTGTTTTTT,CASGSDSPNEKLFF
.,.,TRBJ1-1,TRBV6-2/TRBV6-3,TGTGCCAGCAGTTACTCCACAGGGAACACTGAAGCTTTCTTT,CASSYSTGNTEAFF
.,.,TRBJ1-2,TRBV10-3,TGTGCCATCAACTCCCGGCAGGGCTATGGCTACACCTTC,CAINSRQGYGYTF
.,.,TRBJ2-3,TRBV6-2/TRBV6-3,TGTGCCAGCAGTTACTCGCGGGGCACAGATACGCAGTATTTT,CASSYSRGTDTQYF
TRBD1,.,TRBJ2-7,TRBV3-1/TRBV3-2,TGTGCCAGCAGCCAAGAACAGGGGGTCCTTAATAAGTACTTC,CASSQEQGVLNKYF
.,.,TRBJ2-5,TRBV21-1,TGTGCCAGCAGCCGCCGGGATCTTGGCCTAGCGGAGGCGGAGACCCAGTACTTC,CASSRRDLGLAEAETQYF
.,.,TRBJ2-7,TRBV5-1,TGCGCCAGCAGCTTACCCCCCGCCGGGGGCTCCTACGAGCAGTACTTC,CASSLPPAGGSYEQYF
TRBD2,.,TRBJ2-1,TRBV3-1/TRBV3-2,TGTGCCAGCAGCCCGACTAGCGGGGCTTACAATGAGCAGTTCTTC,CASSPTSGAYNEQFF
.,.,TRBJ2-6,TRBV3-1/TRBV3-2,TGTGCCAGCAGTCTCAGTGTCGTTGGGGCCAACGTCCTGACTTTC,CASSLSVVGANVLTF
TRBD1,.,TRBJ2-5,TRBV5-1,TGCGCCAGCAGCTTGGGCGACAGGGGTACGACCCAGTACTTC,CASSLGDRGTTQYF
TRBD1,.,TRBJ2-2,TRBV27,TGTGCCAGCAGTTTTGGGACAGGGGAGGTCACCGGGGAGCTGTTTTTT,CASSFGTGEVTGELFF
.,.,TRBJ2-5,TRBV6-5,TGTGCCAGCAGCTCGAGTGGGGGGGCGGAGACCCAGTACTTC,CASSSSGGAETQYF
TRBD2,.,TRBJ2-5,TRBV5-5,TGTGCCAGCAGCCCCGGGACTAGCGGGTACCAAGAGACCCAGTACTTC,CASSPGTSGYQETQYF
.,.,TRBJ1-1,TRBV13,TGTGCCAGCACCCAGGGTACTGAAGCTTTCTTT,CASTQGTEAFF
.,once,TRBJ2-7,TRBV6-1,TGTGCCAGCAGTGAAAGTCGCAGGGGCACCTACGAGCAGTACTTC,CASSESRRGTYEQYF
.,.,TRBJ2-7,TRBV3-1/TRBV3-2,TGTGCCAGCAGCCAGGGGGCAGGGGTTGGGTACGAGCAGTACTTC,CASSQGAGVGYEQYF
.,.,TRBJ1-5,TRBV27,TGTGCCAGCAGTTTACACGGGCCGGGGCAGCCCCAGCATTTT,CASSLHGPGQPQHF
.,.,TRBJ1-5,TRBV3-1/TRBV3-2,TGTGCCAGCAGCCAAGGTAACGGGAGGGGGAACCAGCCCCAGCATTTT,CASSQGNGRGNQPQHF
TRBD2,.,TRBJ2-3,TRBV5-1,TGCGCCAGCAGCTCGACCACTAGCGCTTCCACAGATACGCAGTATTTT,CASSSTTSASTDTQYF
TRBD1,few,TRBJ1-1,TRBV7-9,TGTGCCAGCAGGGGACAGCTGAACACTGAAGCTTTCTTT,CASRGQLNTEAFF
.,.,TRBJ1-4,TRBV6-5,TGTGCCAGCTCGCCCGGGGCAACTAATGAAAAACTGTTTTTT,CASSPGATNEKLFF
.,.,TRBJ2-1,TRBV6-2/TRBV6-3,TGTGCCAGCAGCCCCGACCGCTTGGGCCCTCACTACAATGAGCAGTTCTTC,CASSPDRLGPHYNEQFF
TRBD2,.,TRBJ2-3,TRBV2,TGTGCCAGCAGTGAAGGCCCAGCGGGGGGGGGCGTTAGCACAGATACGCAGTATTTT,CASSEGPAGGGVSTDTQYF
TRBD2,.,TRBJ2-3,TRBV6-1,TGTGCCAGCAGTGAAACTAGCGGGGGGAGAGCAGATACGCAGTATTTT,CASSETSGGRADTQYF
TRBD1,.,TRBJ2-7,TRBV9,TGTGCCAGCAGTGCAACAGGGGGCGCGAGGATCTACGAGCAGTACTTC,CASSATGGARIYEQYF
.,.,TRBJ1-2,TRBV3-1/TRBV3-2,TGTGCCAGCAGCCAGAGGGCTGGCTATGGCTACACCTTC,CASSQRAGYGYTF
.,.,TRBJ2-7,TRBV2,TGTGCCAGCACAGGGGCTCACGAGCAGTACTTC,CASTGAHEQYF
TRBD1,.,TRBJ1-3,TRBV27,TGTGCCACCTACGGGACAGGGCCTGGAAACACCATATATTTT,CATYGTGPGNTIYF
.,.,TRBJ1-5,TRBV28,TGTGCCAGCAGACCAGCTGAGGGTAGCAATCAGCCCCAGCATTTT,CASRPAEGSNQPQHF
TRBD1,.,TRBJ2-1,TRBV30,TGTGCCTCCAACAGGGGATCGGGTCTAGATGAGCAGTTCTTC,CASNRGSGLDEQFF
.,once,TRBJ2-7,TRBV2,TGTGCCAGCACCGAGGCGGGGGCAAGCTCCTACGAGCAGTACTTC,CASTEAGASSYEQYF
.,.,TRBJ1-2,TRBV30,TGTGCCTGGAGTCTCCAGGGGTTTGGGGGCTACACCTTC,CAWSLQGFGGYTF
TRBD1,.,TRBJ1-6,TRBV6-6,TGTGCCAGTAGCGGGACAGCGGTAAATTCACCCCTCCACTTT,CASSGTAVNSPLHF
.,.,TRBJ1-2,TRBV30,TGTGCCTGGAGTACCTTTGCAGGGGTCGATGGCTACACCTTC,CAWSTFAGVDGYTF
TRBD2,.,TRBJ2-1,TRBV5-6,TGTGCCAGCAGCTCCCCAGGCGGGGGGGCGAATGAGCAGTTCTTC,CASSSPGGGANEQFF
TRBD1,.,TRBJ1-4,TRBV19,TGTGCCAGTAGTTACAGGGGCTTGGATGAAAAACTGTTTTTT,CASSYRGLDEKLFF
.,.,TRBJ1-2,TRBV6-5,TGTGCCAGCAGTTACTCGCTGGGGGGGGGCGACTATGGCTACACCTTC,CASSYSLGGGDYGYTF
.,.,TRBJ1-5,TRBV6-2/TRBV6-3,TGTGCCAGCAGTTTGGGAGGGCTCAATCAGCCCCAGCATTTT,CASSLGGLNQPQHF
TRBD2,.,TRBJ2-1,TRBV5-8,TGTGCCAGCAGCTGGGGACTAGCGGGGGGGCCTCATGCGCGGTATAGGTTCTTC,CASSWGLAGGPHARYRFF
.,.,TRBJ1-1,TRBV6-1,TGTGCCAGCAGTGAAAAGGCGACAGCTGAAGCTTTCTTT,CASSEKATAEAFF
TRBD1,.,TRBJ1-1,TRBV7-9,TGTGCCAGCAGCTCACAGGGGGCGAACACTGAAGCTTTCTTT,CASSSQGANTEAFF
TRBD1,few,TRBJ1-3,TRBV7-9,TGTGCCAGCAGCTTACAAACGGGACAGGGGCCAAACACCATATATTTT,CASSLQTGQGPNTIYF
.,.,TRBJ2-1,TRBV7-9,TGTGCCAGCACGTTTGGACAAAATGAGCAGTTCTTC,CASTFGQNEQFF
.,.,TRBJ2-7,TRBV19,TGTGCCAGTACCCCCCGGGGTGAGAGCTCCTACGAGCAGTACTTC,CASTPRGESSYEQYF
.,.,TRBJ1-6,TRBV30,TGTGCCTGGAGTGCCGGGATGCCACCCCTCCACTTT,CAWSAGMPPLHF
TRBD1,.,TRBJ1-1,TRBV19,TGTGCCAGTAGTCCGACAGGGTCCACTGAAGCTTTCTTT,CASSPTGSTEAFF
.,.,TRBJ1-1,TRBV10-1,TGCGCCAGCAGTGAGGGGGGGGAGAACACTGAAGCTTTCTTT,CASSEGGENTEAFF
.,.,TRBJ2-3,TRBV7-9,TGTGCCAGCAGCTCCGACCGGGGGGCCACAGATACGCAGTATTTT,CASSSDRGATDTQYF